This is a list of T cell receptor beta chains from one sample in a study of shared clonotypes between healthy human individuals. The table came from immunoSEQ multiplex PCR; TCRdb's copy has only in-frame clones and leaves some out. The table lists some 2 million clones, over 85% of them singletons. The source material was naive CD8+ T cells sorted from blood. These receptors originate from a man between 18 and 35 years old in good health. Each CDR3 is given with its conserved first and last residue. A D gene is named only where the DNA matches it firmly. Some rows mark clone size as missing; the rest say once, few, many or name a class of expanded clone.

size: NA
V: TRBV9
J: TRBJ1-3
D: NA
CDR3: CASTGPENTIYF
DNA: TGTGCCAGCACCGGACCGGAAAACACCATATATTTT

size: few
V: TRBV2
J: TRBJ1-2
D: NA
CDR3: CASRDSFYGYTF
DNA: TGTGCCAGCAGGGACAGTTTCTATGGCTACACCTTC

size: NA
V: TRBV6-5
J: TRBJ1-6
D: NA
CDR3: CASSPESSYNSPLHF
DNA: TGTGCCAGCAGCCCCGAGAGCTCCTATAATTCACCCCTCCACTTT

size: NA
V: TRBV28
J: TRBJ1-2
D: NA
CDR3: CASSTPYQGANYGYTF
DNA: TGTGCCAGCAGTACACCATACCAGGGAGCTAACTATGGCTACACCTTC

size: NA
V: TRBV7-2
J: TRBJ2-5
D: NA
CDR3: CASSIDRFSQETQYF
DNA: TGTGCCAGCAGCATTGACAGGTTCTCCCAAGAGACCCAGTACTTC

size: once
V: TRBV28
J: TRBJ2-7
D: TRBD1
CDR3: CASSSNRGFAHEQYF
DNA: TGTGCCAGCAGTTCCAACAGGGGTTTCGCCCACGAGCAGTACTTC

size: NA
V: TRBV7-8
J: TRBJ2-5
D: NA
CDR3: CASSLVGGRTQYF
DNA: TGTGCCAGCAGCTTAGTTGGGGGAAGGACCCAGTACTTC

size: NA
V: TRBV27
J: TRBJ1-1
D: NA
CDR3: CASSFFGRPEAFF
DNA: TGTGCCAGCAGTTTTTTCGGTCGGCCTGAAGCTTTCTTT

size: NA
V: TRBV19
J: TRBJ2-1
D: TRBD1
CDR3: CASSIDPGTDYNEQFF
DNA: TGTGCCAGTAGTATAGATCCGGGGACAGATTACAATGAGCAGTTCTTC

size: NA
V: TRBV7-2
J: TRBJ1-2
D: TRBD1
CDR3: CASSSSFWTGGGGYTF
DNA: TGTGCCAGCAGCTCCTCCTTTTGGACAGGGGGCGGTGGCTACACCTTC

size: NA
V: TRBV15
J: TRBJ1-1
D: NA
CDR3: CATSRETPGEAFF
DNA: TGTGCCACCAGCAGAGAAACACCCGGAGAAGCTTTCTTT

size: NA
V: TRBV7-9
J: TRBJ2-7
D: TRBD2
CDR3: CASSSSGGDSYEQYF
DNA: TGTGCCAGCAGCAGTAGCGGGGGGGACTCCTACGAGCAGTACTTC

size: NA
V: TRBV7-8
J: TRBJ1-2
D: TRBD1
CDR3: CASSLGGRGRDYGYTF
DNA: TGTGCCAGCAGCTTAGGCGGAAGGGGGCGAGACTATGGCTACACCTTC

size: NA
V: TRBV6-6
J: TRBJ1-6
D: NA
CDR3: CASTLTGGRNNSPLHF
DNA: TGTGCCAGCACCCTAACCGGTGGACGTAATAATTCACCCCTCCACTTT

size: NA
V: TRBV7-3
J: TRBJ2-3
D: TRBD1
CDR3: CASSLTGTGGDTQYF
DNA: TGTGCCAGCAGCTTAACTGGGACAGGGGGTGATACGCAGTATTTT

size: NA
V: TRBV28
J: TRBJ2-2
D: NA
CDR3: CASSPYTGELFF
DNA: TGTGCCAGCAGTCCCTACACCGGGGAGCTGTTTTTT

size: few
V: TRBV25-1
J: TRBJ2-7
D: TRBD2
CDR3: CASSLAGSSYEQYF
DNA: TGTGCCAGCAGCTTAGCGGGGAGCTCCTACGAGCAGTACTTC

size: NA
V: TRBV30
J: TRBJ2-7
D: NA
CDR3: CAWSVRLYEQYF
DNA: TGTGCCTGGAGTGTAAGGCTCTACGAGCAGTACTTC

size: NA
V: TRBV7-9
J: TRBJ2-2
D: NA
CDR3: CASSLALDRTGELFF
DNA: TGTGCCAGCAGCTTAGCCCTCGACAGGACCGGGGAGCTGTTTTTT

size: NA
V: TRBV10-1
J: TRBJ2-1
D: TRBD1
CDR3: CAGWTGRPKPQHNEQFF
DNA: TGCGCCGGCTGGACAGGGCGCCCCAAGCCTCAACACAATGAGCAGTTCTTC

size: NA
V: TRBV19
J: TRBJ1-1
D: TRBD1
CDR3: CASSSQGEEDTEAFF
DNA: TGTGCCAGTAGTAGTCAGGGGGAGGAGGACACTGAAGCTTTCTTT

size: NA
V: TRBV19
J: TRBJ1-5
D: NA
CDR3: CASSPRTDSNQPQHF
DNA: TGTGCCAGTAGTCCAAGGACGGATAGCAATCAGCCCCAGCATTTT

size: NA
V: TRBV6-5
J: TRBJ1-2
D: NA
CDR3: CASSYREGFYGYTF
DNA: TGTGCCAGCAGTTACCGGGAGGGGTTCTATGGCTACACCTTC

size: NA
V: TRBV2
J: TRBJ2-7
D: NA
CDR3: CASRQGSLSYEQYF
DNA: TGTGCCAGCAGGCAGGGGAGCCTCTCCTACGAGCAGTACTTC

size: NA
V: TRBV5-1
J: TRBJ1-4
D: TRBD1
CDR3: CASSWGQPDEKLFF
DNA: TGCGCCAGCAGCTGGGGACAGCCGGATGAAAAACTGTTTTTT

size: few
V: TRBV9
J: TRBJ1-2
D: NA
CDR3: CASSGTAGGYTF
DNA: TGTGCCAGCAGCGGGACCGCCGGGGGCTACACCTTC

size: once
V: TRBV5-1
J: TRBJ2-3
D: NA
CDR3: CASSDDWASTDTQYF
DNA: TGCGCCAGCAGCGACGACTGGGCTAGCACAGATACGCAGTATTTT

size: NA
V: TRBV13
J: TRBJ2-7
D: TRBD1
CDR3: CASSFAGQGAHEQYF
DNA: TGTGCCAGCAGCTTTGCGGGACAGGGGGCCCACGAGCAGTACTTC

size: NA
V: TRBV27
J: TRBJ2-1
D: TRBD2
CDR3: CASSSLSMASGRADEQFF
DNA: TGTGCCAGCAGTTCTCTCTCCATGGCTAGCGGGAGGGCGGATGAGCAGTTCTTC

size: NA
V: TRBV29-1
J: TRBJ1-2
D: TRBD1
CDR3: CSVEEGTGIGYTF
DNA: TGCAGCGTTGAAGAGGGGACAGGGATCGGCTACACCTTC

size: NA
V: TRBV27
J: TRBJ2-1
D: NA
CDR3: CASSSLVRVIHNEQFF
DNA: TGTGCCAGCAGTTCCTTGGTCAGGGTCATCCACAATGAGCAGTTCTTC

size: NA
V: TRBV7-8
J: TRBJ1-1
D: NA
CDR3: CASSHAGELNTEAFF
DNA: TGTGCCAGCAGCCACGCGGGTGAACTGAACACTGAAGCTTTCTTT

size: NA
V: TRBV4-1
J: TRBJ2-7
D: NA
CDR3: CASSQGVSYEQYF
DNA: TGCGCCAGCAGCCAAGGGGTCTCCTACGAGCAGTACTTC

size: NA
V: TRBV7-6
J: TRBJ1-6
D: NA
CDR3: CASSSGLYSPLHF
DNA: TGTGCCAGCAGCTCAGGGTTGTATTCACCCCTCCACTTT

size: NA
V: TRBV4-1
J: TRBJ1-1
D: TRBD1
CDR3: CASSQDRGPDTEAFF
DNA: TGCGCCAGCAGCCAAGATAGGGGGCCAGACACTGAAGCTTTCTTT

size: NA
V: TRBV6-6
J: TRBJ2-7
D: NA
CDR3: CASSSQGRGDEQYF
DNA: TGTGCCAGCAGTTCCCAAGGCAGGGGGGACGAGCAGTACTTC

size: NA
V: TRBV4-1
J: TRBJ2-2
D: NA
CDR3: CASTDTGELFF
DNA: TGCGCCAGCACCGACACCGGGGAGCTGTTTTTT

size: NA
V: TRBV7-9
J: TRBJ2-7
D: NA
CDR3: CASSSNQGWEQYF
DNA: TGTGCCAGCAGCTCGAACCAGGGGTGGGAGCAGTACTTC

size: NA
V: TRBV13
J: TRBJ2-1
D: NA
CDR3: CASSLGLAGLYNEQFF
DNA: TGTGCCAGCAGCTTAGGTCTTGCGGGATTATACAATGAGCAGTTCTTC

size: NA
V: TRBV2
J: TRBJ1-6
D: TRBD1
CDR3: CASSLTGVYNSPLHF
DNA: TGTGCCAGCAGCCTGACAGGGGTCTATAATTCACCCCTCCACTTT

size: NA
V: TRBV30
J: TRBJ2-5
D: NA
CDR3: CAWRLDSQETQYF
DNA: TGTGCCTGGAGGCTGGACAGCCAAGAGACCCAGTACTTC

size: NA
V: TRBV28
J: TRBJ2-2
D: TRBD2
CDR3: CASSLPGGDTGELFF
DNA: TGTGCCAGCAGTTTACCGGGAGGCGACACCGGGGAGCTGTTTTTT

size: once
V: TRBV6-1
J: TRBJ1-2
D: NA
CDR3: CASSGGYTF
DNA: TGTGCCAGCAGTGGAGGCTACACCTTC

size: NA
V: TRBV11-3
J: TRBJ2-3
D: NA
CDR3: CASSLTQGSDTQYF
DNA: TGTGCCAGCAGCTTAACACAGGGTTCAGATACGCAGTATTTT

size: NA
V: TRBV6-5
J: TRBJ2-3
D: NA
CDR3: CASSYSGGSDTQYF
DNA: TGTGCCAGCAGTTACTCTGGGGGTTCAGATACGCAGTATTTT

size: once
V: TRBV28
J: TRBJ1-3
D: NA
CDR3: CASSLWGSGNTIYF
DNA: TGTGCCAGCAGTTTATGGGGGTCTGGAAACACCATATATTTT

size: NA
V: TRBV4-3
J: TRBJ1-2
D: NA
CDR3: CASSQDRSEGNYGYTF
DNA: TGCGCCAGCAGCCAAGACAGGTCTGAAGGGAACTATGGCTACACCTTC

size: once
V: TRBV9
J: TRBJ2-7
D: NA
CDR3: CASSVGSGISSGQYF
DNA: TGTGCCAGCAGCGTAGGGTCCGGGATTTCGTCGGGGCAGTACTTC

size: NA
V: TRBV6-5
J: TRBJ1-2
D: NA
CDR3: CASSAQGGYTF
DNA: TGTGCCAGCAGTGCGCAGGGTGGCTACACCTTC

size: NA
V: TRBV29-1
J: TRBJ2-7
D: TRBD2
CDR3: CSVEGVGLAYDSYEQYF
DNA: TGCAGCGTTGAAGGGGTAGGACTAGCGTACGACTCCTACGAGCAGTACTTC

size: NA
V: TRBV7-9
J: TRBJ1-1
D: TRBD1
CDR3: CASRGLQGAEAFF
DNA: TGTGCCAGCAGGGGACTACAGGGGGCGGAAGCTTTCTTT

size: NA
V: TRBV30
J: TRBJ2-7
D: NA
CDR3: CAGARTYEQYF
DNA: TGTGCCGGAGCCCGGACCTACGAGCAGTACTTC

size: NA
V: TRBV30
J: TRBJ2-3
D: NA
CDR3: CAWDSWDGDTQYF
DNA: TGTGCCTGGGACAGTTGGGACGGGGATACGCAGTATTTT

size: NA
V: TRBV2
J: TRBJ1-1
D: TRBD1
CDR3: CASSQNRGAGLEAFF
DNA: TGTGCCAGCAGTCAAAACAGGGGAGCTGGGCTTGAAGCTTTCTTT

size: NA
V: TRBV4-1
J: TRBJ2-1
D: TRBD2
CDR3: CASSQEAGGFNEQFF
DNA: TGCGCCAGCAGCCAAGAGGCGGGGGGTTTCAATGAGCAGTTCTTC

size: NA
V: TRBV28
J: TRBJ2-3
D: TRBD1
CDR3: CASSLLRDRGTDTQYF
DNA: TGTGCCAGCAGTTTACTCCGGGACAGGGGGACAGATACGCAGTATTTT